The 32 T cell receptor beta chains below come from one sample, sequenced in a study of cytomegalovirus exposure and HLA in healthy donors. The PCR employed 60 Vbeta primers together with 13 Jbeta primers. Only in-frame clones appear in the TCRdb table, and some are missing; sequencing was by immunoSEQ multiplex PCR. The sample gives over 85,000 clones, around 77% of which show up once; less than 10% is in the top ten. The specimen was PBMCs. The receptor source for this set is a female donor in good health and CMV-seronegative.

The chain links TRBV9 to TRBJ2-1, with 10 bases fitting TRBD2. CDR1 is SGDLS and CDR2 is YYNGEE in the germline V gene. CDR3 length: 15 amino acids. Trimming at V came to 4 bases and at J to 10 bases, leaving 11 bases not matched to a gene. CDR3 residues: CASSSRAGGRGEQFF. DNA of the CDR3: TGTGCCAGCAGCTCTCGAGCGGGAGGGAGGGGCGAGCAGTTCTTC.

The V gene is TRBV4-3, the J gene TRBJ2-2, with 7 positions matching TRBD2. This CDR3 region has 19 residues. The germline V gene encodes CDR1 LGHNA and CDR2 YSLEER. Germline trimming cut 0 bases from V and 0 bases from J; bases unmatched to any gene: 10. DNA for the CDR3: TGCGCCAGCAGCCAAGATAGGTGGGAGGGCCTTTCGAACACCGGGGAGCTGTTTTTT. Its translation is CASSQDRWEGLSNTGELFF.

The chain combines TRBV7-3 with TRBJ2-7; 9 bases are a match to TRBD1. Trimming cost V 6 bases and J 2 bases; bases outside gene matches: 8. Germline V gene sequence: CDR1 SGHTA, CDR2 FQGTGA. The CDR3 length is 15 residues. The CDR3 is CASSLTGTGPYEQYF. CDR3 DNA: TGTGCCAGCAGTCTTACCGGGACAGGGCCCTACGAGCAGTACTTC.

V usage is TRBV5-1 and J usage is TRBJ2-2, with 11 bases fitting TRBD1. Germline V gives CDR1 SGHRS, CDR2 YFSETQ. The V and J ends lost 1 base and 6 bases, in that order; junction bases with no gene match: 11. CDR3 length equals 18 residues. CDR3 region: CASSLTPGTGGLAGELFF. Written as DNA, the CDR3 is TGCGCCAGCAGCTTGACCCCCGGGACAGGGGGTTTGGCCGGGGAGCTGTTTTTT.

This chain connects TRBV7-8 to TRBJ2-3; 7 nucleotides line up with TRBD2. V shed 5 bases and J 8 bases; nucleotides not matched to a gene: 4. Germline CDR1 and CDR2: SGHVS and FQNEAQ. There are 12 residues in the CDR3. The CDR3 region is CASSRGVRTQYF. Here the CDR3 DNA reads TGTGCCAGCAGCCGGGGGGTCCGTACGCAGTATTTT.

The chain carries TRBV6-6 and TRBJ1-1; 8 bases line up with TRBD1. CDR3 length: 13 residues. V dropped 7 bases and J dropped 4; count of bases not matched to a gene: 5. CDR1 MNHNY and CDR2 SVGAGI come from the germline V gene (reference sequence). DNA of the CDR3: TGTGCCAGCATCTTACAGGGGGGCACTGAAGCTTTCTTT. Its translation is CASILQGGTEAFF.

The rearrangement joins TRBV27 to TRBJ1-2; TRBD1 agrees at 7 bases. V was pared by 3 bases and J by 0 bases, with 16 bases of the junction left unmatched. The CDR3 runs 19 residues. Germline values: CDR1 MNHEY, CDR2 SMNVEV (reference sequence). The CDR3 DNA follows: TGTGCCAGCAGTTTTAAAGGGCAGGGGGATGTGCGGCCTAACTATGGCTACACCTTC. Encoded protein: CASSFKGQGDVRPNYGYTF.

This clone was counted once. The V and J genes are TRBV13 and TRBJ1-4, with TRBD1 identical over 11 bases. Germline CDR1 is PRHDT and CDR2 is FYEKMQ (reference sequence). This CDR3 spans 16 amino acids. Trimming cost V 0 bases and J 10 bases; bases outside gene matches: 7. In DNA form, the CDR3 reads TGTGCCAGCAGCTTAGGCGGACAGGGGGCTTTTGGAAAACTGTTTTTT. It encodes CASSLGGQGAFGKLFF.

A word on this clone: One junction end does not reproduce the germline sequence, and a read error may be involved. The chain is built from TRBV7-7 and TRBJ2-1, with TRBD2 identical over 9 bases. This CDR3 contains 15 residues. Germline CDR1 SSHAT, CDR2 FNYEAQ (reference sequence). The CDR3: CASSLGLSGSNEQFF. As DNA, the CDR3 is TGTGCTAGCAGCTTAGGCCTTAGCGGGAGTAATGAGCAGTTCTTC.

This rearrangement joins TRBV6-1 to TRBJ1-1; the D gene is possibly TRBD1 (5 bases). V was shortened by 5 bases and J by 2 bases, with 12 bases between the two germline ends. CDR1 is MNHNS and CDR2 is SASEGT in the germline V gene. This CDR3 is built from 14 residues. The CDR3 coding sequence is TGTGCCAGCAGTAACACAGGCGATAACACTGAAGCTTTCTTT. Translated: CASSNTGDNTEAFF.

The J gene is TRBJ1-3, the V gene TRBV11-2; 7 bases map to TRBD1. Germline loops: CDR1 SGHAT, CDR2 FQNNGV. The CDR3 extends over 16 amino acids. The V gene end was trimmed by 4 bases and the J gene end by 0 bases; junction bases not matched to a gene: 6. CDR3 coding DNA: TGTGCCAGCAGCTCTGGACAGGTTAGCTCTGGAAACACCATATATTTT. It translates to CASSSGQVSSGNTIYF.

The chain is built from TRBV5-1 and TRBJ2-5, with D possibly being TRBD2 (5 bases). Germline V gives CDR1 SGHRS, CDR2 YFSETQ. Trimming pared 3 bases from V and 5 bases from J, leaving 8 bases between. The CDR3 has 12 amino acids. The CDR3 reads CASSSSGETQYF. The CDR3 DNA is TGCGCCAGCAGCTCCTCGGGGGAGACCCAGTACTTC.

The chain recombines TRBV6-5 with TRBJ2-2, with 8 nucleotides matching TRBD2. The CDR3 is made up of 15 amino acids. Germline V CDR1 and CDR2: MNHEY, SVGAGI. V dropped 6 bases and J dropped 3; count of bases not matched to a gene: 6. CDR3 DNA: TGTGCCAGCAGCCCCGGGACTAGAGACACCGGGGAGCTGTTTTTT. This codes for CASSPGTRDTGELFF.

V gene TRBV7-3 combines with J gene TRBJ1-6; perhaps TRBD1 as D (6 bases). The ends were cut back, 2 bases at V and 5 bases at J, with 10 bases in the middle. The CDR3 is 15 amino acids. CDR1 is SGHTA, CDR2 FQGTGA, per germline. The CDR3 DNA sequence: TGTGCCAGCAGCTTAGGACAGAGGGATAATTCACCCCTCCACTTT. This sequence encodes CASSLGQRDNSPLHF.

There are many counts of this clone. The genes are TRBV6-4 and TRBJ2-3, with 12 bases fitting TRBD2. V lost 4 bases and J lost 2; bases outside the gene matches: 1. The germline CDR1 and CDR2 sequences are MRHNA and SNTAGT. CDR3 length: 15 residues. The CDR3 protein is CASSASGGATDTQYF. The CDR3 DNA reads TGTGCCAGCAGTGCTAGCGGGGGGGCCACAGATACGCAGTATTTT.

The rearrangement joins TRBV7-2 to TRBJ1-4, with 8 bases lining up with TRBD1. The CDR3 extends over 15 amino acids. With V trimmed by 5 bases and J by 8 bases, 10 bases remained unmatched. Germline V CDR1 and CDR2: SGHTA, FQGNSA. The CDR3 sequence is CASSPRGPSGEKLFF. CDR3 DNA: TGTGCCAGCAGCCCCAGGGGGCCCTCAGGCGAAAAACTGTTTTTT.

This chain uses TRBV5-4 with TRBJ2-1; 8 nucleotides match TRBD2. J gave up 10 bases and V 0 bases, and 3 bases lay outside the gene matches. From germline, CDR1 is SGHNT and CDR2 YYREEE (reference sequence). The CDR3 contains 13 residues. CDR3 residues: CASSLVIAGEQFF. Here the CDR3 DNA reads TGTGCCAGCAGCTTGGTGATAGCGGGGGAGCAGTTCTTC.

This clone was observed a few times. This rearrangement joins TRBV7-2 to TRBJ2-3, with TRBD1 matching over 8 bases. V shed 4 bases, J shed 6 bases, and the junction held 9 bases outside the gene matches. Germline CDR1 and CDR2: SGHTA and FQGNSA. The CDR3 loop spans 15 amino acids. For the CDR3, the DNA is TGTGCCAGCAGCTATCAGGGGGCGATGGGGGATACGCAGTATTTT. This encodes CASSYQGAMGDTQYF.

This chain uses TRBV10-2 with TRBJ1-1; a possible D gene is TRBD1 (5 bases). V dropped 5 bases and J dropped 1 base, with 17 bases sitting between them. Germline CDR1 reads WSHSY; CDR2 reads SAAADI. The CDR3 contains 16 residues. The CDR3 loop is CASSTRLQEPNTEAFF. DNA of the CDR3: TGCGCCAGCAGTACCCGTCTACAGGAGCCGAACACTGAAGCTTTCTTT.

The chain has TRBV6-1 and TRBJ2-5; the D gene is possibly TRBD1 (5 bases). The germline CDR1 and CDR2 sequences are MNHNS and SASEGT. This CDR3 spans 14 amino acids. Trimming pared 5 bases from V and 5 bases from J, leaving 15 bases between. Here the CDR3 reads CASSKSWGTETQYF. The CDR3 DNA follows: TGTGCCAGCAGTAAATCCTGGGGCACGGAGACCCAGTACTTC.

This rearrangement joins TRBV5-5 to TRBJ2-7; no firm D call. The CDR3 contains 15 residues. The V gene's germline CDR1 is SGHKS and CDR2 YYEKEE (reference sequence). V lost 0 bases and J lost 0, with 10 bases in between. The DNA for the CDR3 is TGTGCCAGCAGCTTGGCCATCCGGAGCTCCTACGAGCAGTACTTC. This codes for CASSLAIRSSYEQYF.

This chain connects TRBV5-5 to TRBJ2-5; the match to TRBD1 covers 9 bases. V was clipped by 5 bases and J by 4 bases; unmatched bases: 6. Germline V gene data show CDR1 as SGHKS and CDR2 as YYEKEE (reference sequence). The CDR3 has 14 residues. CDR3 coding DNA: TGTGCCAGCAGACCATCGACAGGGGGAGAGACCCAGTACTTC. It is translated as CASRPSTGGETQYF. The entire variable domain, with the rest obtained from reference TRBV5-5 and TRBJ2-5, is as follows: DAGVTQSPTHLIKTRGQQVTLRCSPISGHKSVSWYQQVLGQGPQFIFQYYEKEERGRGNFPDRFSARQFPNYSSELNVNALLLGDSALYLCASRPSTGGETQYFGPGTRLLVL.

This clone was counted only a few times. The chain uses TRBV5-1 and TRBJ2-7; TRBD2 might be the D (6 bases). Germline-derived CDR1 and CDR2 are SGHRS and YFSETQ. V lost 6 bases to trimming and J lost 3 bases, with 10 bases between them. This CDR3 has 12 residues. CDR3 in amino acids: CASTSDIYEQYF. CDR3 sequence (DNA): TGCGCCAGCACTAGCGATATCTACGAGCAGTACTTC.

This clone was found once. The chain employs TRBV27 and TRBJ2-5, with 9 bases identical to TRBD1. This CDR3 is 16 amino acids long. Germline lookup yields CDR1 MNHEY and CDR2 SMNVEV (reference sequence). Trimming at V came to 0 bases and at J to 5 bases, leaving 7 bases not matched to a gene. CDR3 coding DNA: TGTGCCAGCAGTTTATCGATCGACAGGGGGAGGGAGACCCAGTACTTC. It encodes CASSLSIDRGRETQYF.

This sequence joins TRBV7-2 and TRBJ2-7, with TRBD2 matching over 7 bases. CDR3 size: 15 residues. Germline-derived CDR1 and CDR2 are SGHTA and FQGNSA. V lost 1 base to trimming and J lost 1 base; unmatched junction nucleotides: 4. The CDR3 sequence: CASSLVQAGSYEQYF. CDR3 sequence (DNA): TGTGCCAGCAGCTTAGTGCAAGCGGGGTCCTACGAGCAGTACTTC.

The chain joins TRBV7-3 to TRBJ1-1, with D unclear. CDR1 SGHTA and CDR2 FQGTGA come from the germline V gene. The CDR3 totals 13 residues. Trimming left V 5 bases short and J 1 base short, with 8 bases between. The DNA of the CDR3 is TGTGCCAGCAGCCGGCAGGCGAACACTGAAGCTTTCTTT. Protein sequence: CASSRQANTEAFF.

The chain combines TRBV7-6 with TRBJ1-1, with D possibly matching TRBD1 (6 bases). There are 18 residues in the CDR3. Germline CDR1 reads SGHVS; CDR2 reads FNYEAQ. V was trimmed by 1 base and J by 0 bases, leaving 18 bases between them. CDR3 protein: CASSLERDKEPMNTEAFF. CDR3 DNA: TGTGCCAGCAGCTTAGAAAGGGACAAAGAGCCAATGAACACTGAAGCTTTCTTT.

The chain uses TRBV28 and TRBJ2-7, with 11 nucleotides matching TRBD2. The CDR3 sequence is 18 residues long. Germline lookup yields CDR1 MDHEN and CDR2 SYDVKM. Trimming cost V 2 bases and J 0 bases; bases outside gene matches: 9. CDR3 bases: TGTGCCAGCAGTTTAACGCCTAGCGGGAGGCGACCCTCCTACGAGCAGTACTTC. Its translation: CASSLTPSGRRPSYEQYF.

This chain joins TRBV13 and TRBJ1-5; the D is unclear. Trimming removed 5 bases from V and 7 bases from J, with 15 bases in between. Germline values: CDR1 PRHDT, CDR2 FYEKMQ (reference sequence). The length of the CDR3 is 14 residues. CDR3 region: CASSIYGREQPQHF. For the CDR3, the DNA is TGTGCCAGCAGCATCTACGGGCGGGAGCAGCCCCAGCATTTT. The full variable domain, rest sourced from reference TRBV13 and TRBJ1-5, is AAGVIQSPRHLIKEKRETATLKCYPIPRHDTVYWYQQGPGQDPQFLISFYEKMQSDKGSIPDRFSAQQFSDYHSELNMSSLELGDSALYFCASSIYGREQPQHFGDGTRLSIL.

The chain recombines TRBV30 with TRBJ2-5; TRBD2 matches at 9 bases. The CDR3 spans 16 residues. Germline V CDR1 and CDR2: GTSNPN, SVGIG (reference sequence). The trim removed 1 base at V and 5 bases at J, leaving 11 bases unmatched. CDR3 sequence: CAWSAMGLAFGETQYF. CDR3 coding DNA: TGTGCCTGGAGTGCGATGGGACTAGCATTCGGGGAGACCCAGTACTTC.

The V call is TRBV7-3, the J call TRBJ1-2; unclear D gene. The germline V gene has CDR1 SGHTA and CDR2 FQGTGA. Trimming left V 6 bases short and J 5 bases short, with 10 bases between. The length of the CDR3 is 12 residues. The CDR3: CASSGGGYGYTF. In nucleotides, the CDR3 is TGTGCCAGCAGTGGCGGCGGTTATGGCTACACCTTC.

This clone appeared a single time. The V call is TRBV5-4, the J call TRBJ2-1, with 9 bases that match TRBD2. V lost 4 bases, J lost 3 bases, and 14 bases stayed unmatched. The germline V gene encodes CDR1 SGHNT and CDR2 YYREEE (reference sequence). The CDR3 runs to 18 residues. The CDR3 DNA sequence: TGTGCCAGCAGCCTGGATCCTCGGGCGGGGGGGCTCTACAATGAGCAGTTCTTC. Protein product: CASSLDPRAGGLYNEQFF. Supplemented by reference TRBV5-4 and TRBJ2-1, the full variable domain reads ETGVTQSPTHLIKTRGQQVTLRCSSQSGHNTVSWYQQALGQGPQFIFQYYREEENGRGNFPPRFSGLQFPNYSSELNVNALELDDSALYLCASSLDPRAGGLYNEQFFGPGTRLTVL.